What follows is one T cell receptor (beta chain) and its context. Antigen unknown. At one end, the junction sequence differs from germline, possibly due to a read error. These data originate in a study of blood T cells in healthy people across ages. Study observations and caveats: As age increased, TCR beta diversity per million T cells fell in a roughly linear fashion.

Germline V gene lookup returns CDR1 MGHRA and CDR2 YSYEKL. The CDR3 loop spans 14 amino acids. The use of a sample-barcoded 5' primer and a J-beta primer mix characterized a second PCR of roughly 7 to 11 cycles. Carrying 12 random nucleotides, a template-switch adaptor labeled each individual cDNA molecule. Each CDR3 protein gets one entry after TCRdb re-called the 5' RACE reads with MiXCR. This table has 600,000 to 900,000 distinct CDR3 sequences, about 26% appearing once. In addition, the sample was reused for a study of T cells of mothers and their children. That source notes: Each child contributed about 3 million TCR beta CDR3 reads, while each mother contributed over 8.5 million. Researchers report slightly higher, though non-significant, overlap in related mother-child pairs than in unrelated pairs.

This sequence was found in a boy younger than 18 in good health. The specimen sequenced was blood. V is TRBV4-1 and J is TRBJ1-4, with D maybe TRBD1 (5 bases). This chain's CDR3 is CASSQNLPPGRSLF. CDR3 nucleotide sequence: TGCGCCAGCAGCCAAAATCTCCCCCCAGGGAGGTCTCTTTTT.